Reported below is one T cell receptor beta chain. Its cognate antigen is unknown. This sample was taken from a study of Graves' ophthalmopathy and Graves' hyperthyroidism. Study details: Specimen type is peripheral blood, obtained at initial diagnosis before any treatment.

CDR1 and CDR2 from the germline V gene are MNHEY and SVGEGT. The CDR3 covers 14 residues. V lost 6 bases, J lost 5 bases, and 4 bases stayed unmatched. For repertoire sequencing, the TCR beta CDR3 regions were amplified from RNA transcripts. After a first-round RT-PCR with HTBI primers, a second-round multiplex PCR was run. One entry per CDR3 protein, called by TCRdb with MiXCR from the multiplex PCR reads. The sample comprises 300,000 to 350,000 distinct CDR3 sequences, 15% to 20% of which are singletons, and more than 9% rests with the top ten. Uncontrolled infections, pregnancy, lactation or other autoimmune diseases led to patient exclusion. Points from the study as a whole: The authors also found most expanded thyroid clonotypes above 0.001 frequency in blood.

The V gene is TRBV6-2 or TRBV6-3, the J gene TRBJ2-2, with 9 bases matching TRBD2. Material for sequencing was peripheral blood. The TCR comes from an adult man with Graves' ophthalmopathy. The CDR3 sequence: CASRLSGSTGELFF. DNA of the CDR3: TGTGCCAGCAGGCTTAGCGGGAGTACCGGGGAGCTGTTTTTT.